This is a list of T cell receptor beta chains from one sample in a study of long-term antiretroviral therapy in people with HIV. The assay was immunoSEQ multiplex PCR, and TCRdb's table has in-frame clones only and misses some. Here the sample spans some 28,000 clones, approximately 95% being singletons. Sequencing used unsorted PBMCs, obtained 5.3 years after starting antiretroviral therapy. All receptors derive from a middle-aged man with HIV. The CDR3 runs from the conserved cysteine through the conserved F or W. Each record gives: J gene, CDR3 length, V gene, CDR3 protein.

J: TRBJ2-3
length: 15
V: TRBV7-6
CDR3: CASSRGTASTDTQYF

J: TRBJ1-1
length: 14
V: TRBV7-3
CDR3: CASSAGTPNTEAFF

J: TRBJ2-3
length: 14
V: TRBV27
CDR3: CASSLIPSTDTQYF

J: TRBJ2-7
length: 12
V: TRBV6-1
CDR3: CASKGSSYEQYF

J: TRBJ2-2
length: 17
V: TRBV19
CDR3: CASSIRSGGAGTGELFF

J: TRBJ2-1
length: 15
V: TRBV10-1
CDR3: CASSEASGLYNEQFF

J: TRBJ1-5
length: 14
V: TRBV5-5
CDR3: CASSLMGSNQPQHF

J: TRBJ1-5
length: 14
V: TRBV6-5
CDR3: CASSWTGADVPQHF

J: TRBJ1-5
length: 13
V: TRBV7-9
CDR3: CAVPGDSNQPQHF

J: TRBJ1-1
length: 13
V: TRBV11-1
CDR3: CASSLWKNTEAFF

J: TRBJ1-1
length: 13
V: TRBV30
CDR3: CAWSVGGNTEAFF

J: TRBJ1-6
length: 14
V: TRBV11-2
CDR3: CASSLVTRVSPLHF

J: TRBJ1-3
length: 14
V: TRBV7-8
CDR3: CASSLTPTGNTIYF

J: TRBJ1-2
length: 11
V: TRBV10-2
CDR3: CASSDTARYTF

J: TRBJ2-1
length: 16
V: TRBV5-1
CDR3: CASSELPSSSYNEQFF

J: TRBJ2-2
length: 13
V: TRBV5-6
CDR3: CASSGQAAGELFF

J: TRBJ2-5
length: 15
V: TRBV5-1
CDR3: CASRSRGSGEETQYF

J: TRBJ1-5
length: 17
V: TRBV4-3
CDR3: CASSQDRTKGGNQPQHF